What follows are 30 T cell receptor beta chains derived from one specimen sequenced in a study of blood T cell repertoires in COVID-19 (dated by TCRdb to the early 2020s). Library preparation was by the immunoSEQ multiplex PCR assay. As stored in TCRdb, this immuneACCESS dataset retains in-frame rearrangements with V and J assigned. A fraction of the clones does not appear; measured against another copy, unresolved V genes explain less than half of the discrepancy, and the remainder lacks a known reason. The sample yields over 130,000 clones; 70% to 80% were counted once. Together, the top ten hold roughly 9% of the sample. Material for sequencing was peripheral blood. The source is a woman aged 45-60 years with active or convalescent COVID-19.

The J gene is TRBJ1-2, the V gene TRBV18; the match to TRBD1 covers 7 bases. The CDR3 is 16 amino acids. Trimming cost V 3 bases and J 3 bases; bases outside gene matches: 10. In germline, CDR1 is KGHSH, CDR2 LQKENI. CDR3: CASSPNPGQADYGYTF. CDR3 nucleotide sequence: TGTGCCAGCTCACCGAACCCTGGACAGGCTGACTATGGCTACACCTTC.

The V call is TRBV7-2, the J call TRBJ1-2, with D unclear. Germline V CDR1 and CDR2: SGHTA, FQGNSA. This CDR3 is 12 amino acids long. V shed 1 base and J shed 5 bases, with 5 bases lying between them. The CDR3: CASSLVEYGYTF. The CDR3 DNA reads TGTGCCAGCAGCTTAGTAGAGTATGGCTACACCTTC.

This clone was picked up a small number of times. The CDR3 region has the DNA TGCGCCAGCAGCCAAGTTGAAGCGCCTGGAAACACCATATATTTT. Its translation is CASSQVEAPGNTIYF. The chain uses TRBV4-3 and TRBJ1-3; D remains unclear. Germline V gives CDR1 LGHNA, CDR2 YSLEER. CDR3 size: 15 residues. V dropped 1 base and J dropped 2 bases, with 9 bases sitting between them.

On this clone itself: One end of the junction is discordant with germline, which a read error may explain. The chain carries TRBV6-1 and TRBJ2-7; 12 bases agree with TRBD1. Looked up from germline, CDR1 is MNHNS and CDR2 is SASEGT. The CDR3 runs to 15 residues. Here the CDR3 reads CASREAGTGGDEQYF. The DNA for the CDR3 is TGTGCCAGCAGAGAAGCCGGGACAGGGGGCGACGAGCAGTACTTC.

The CDR3 region is CACRDRGSEPQHF. The DNA of the CDR3 is TGTGCCTGCCGGGACAGGGGGTCTGAGCCCCAGCATTTT. The genes are TRBV30 and TRBJ1-5; 11 bases agree with TRBD1. V shed 6 bases, J shed 8 bases, and the junction held 6 bases outside the gene matches. The CDR3 is made up of 13 amino acids. The germline gives CDR1 GTSNPN, CDR2 SVGIG (reference sequence).

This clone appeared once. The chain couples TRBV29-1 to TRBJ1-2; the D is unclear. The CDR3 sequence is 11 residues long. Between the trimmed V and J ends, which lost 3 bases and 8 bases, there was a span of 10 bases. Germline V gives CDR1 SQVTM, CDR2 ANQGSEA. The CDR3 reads CSVETRYGYTF. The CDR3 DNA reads TGCAGCGTTGAGACTCGGTACGGCTACACCTTC.

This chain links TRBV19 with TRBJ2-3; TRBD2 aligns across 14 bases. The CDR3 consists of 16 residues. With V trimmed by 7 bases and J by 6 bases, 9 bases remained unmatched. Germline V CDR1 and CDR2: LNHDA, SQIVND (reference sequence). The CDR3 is CASTPTSGGGSDTQYF. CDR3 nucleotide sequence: TGTGCCAGTACCCCGACTAGCGGGGGGGGGTCGGATACGCAGTATTTT.

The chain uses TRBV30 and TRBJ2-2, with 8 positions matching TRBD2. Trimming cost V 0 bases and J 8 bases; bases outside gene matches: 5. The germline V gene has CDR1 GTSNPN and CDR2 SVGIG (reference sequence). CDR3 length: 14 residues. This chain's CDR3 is CAWSVSGRRGELFF. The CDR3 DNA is TGTGCCTGGAGTGTCAGCGGGAGAAGGGGGGAGCTGTTTTTT.

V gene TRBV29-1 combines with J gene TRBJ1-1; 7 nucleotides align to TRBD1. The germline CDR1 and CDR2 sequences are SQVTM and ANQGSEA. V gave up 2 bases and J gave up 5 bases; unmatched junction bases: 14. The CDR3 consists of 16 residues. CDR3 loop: CSVEKGRQGPKTEAFF. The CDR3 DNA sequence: TGCAGCGTTGAAAAAGGGCGACAGGGTCCCAAGACTGAAGCTTTCTTT.

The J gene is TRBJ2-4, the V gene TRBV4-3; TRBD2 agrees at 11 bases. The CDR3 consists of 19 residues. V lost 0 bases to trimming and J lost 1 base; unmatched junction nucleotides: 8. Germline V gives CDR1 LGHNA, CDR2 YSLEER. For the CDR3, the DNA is TGCGCCAGCAGCCAAGAAGGTAGCGGGGGGGCCGGGGCCAAAAACATTCAGTACTTC. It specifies CASSQEGSGGAGAKNIQYF.

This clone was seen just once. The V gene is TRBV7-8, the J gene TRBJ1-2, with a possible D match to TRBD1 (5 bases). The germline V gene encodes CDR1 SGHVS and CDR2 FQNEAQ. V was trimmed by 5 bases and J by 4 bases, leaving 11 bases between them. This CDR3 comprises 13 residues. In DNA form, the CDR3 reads TGTGCCAGCAGCCCGCTTAGGGGCTATGGCTACACCTTC. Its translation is CASSPLRGYGYTF.

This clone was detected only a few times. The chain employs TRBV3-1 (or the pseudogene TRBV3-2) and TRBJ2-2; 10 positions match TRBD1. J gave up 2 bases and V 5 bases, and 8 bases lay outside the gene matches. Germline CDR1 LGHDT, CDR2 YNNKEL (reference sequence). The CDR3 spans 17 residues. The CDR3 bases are TGTGCCAGCAGCACCTGGACAGGGGGATCAAACACCGGGGAGCTGTTTTTT. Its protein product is CASSTWTGGSNTGELFF.

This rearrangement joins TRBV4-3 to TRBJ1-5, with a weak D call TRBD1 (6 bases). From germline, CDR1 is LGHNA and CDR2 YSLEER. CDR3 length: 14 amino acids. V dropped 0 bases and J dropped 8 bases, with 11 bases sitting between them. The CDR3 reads CASSQETGWEPQHF. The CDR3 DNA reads TGCGCCAGCAGCCAAGAAACAGGGTGGGAGCCCCAGCATTTT.

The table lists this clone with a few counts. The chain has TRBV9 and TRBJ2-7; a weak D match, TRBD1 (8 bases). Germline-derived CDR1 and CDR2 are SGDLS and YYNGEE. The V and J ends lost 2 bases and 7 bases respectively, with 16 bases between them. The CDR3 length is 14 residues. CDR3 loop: CASSVRTGRVEQYF. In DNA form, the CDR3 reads TGTGCCAGCAGCGTGAGGACAGGGAGGGTGGAGCAGTACTTC.

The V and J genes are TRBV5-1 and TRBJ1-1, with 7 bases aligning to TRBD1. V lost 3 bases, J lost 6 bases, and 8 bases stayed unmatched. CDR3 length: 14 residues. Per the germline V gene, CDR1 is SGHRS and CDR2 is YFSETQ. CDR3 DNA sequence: TGCGCCAGCAGCTCCACAGGGGCTGGCGCTGAAGCTTTCTTT. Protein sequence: CASSSTGAGAEAFF.

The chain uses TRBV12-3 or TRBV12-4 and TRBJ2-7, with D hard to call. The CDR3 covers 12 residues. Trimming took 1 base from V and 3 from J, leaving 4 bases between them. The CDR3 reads CASSLDSYEQYF. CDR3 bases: TGTGCCAGCAGTTTAGACAGCTACGAGCAGTACTTC.

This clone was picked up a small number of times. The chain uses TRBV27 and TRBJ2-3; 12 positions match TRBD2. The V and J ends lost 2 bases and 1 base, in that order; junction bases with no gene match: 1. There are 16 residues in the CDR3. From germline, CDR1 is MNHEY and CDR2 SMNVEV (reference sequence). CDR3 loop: CASSLRLAGGTDTQYF. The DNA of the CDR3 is TGTGCCAGCAGTTTACGACTAGCGGGGGGCACAGATACGCAGTATTTT.

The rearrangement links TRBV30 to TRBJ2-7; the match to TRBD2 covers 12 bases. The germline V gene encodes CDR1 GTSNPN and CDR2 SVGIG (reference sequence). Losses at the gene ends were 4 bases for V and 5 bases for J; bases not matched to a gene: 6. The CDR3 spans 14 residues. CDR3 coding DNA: TGTGCCTGGATCCTGGGACTAGCGGGCAACGAGCAGTACTTC. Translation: CAWILGLAGNEQYF.

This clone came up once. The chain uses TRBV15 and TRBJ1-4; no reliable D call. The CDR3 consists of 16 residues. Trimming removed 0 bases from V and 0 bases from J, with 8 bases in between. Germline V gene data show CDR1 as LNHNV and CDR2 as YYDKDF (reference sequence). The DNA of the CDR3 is TGTGCCACCAGCAGAGATCGCATAGCAACTAATGAAAAACTGTTTTTT. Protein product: CATSRDRIATNEKLFF.

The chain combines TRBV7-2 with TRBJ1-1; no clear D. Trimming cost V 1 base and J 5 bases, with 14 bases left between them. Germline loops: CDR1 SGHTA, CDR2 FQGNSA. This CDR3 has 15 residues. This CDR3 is CASSLGGGPGTEAFF. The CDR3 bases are TGTGCCAGCAGCTTAGGAGGAGGCCCTGGGACTGAAGCTTTCTTT.

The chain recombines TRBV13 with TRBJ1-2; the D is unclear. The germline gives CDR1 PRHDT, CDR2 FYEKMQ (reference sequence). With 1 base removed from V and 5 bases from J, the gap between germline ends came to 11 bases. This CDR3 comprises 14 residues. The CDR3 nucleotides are TGTGCCAGCAGCTTAGCCCCCGGGTCATATGGCTACACCTTC. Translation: CASSLAPGSYGYTF. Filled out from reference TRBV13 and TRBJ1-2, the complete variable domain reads AAGVIQSPRHLIKEKRETATLKCYPIPRHDTVYWYQQGPGQDPQFLISFYEKMQSDKGSIPDRFSAQQFSDYHSELNMSSLELGDSALYFCASSLAPGSYGYTFGSGTRLTVV.

CDR3: CASSAQTRGQPQHF. The CDR3 DNA reads as TGTGCCAGCAGTGCTCAGACTCGGGGTCAGCCCCAGCATTTT. The chain employs TRBV2 and TRBJ1-5; D is ambiguous. Per the germline V gene, CDR1 is SNHLY and CDR2 is FYNNEI. This CDR3 region has 14 residues. V lost 4 bases and J lost 6, with 13 bases in between.

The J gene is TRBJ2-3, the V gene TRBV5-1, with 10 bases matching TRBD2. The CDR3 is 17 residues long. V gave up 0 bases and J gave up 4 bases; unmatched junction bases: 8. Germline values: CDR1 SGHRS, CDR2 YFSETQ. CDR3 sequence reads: CASSLAPSGGRSDTQYF. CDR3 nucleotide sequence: TGCGCCAGCAGCTTGGCCCCTAGCGGGGGAAGATCAGATACGCAGTATTTT.

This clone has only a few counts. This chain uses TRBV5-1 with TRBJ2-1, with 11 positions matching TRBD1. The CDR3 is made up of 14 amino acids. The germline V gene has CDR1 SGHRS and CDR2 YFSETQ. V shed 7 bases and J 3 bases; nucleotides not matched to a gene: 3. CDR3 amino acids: CASQGQGVYNEQFF. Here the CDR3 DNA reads TGCGCCAGCCAGGGACAGGGGGTCTACAATGAGCAGTTCTTC.

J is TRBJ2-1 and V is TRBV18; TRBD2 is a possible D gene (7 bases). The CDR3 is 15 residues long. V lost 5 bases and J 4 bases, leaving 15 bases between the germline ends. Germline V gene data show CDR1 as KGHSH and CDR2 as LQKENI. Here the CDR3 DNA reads TGTGCCAGCTCAGCAGGGGCTAGCGGTTACAATGAGCAGTTCTTC. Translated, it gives CASSAGASGYNEQFF.

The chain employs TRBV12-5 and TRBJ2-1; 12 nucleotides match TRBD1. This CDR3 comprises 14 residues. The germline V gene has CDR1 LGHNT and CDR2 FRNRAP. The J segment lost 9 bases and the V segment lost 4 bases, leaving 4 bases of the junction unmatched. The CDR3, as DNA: TGTGCTAGTGGTTCCGGGACAGGGGGCATTGAGCAGTTCTTC. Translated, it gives CASGSGTGGIEQFF.

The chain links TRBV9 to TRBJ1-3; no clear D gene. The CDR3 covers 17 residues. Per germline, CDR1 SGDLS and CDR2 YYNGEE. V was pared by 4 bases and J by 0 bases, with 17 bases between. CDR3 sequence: CASSPPPVGSSGNTIYF. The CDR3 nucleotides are TGTGCCAGCAGCCCCCCCCCGGTGGGCAGCTCTGGAAACACCATATATTTT.

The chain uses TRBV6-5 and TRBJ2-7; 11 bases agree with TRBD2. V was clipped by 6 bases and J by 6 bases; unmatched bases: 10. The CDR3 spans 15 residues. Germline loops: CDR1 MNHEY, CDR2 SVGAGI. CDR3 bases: TGTGCCAGCAGAACAGAACTAGCGGGGGCCGGCGAGCAGTACTTC. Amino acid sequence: CASRTELAGAGEQYF.

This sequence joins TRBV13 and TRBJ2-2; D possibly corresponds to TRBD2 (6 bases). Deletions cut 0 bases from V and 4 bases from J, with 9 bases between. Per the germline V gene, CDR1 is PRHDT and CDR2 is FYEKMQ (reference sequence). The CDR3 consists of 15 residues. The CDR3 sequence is CASSLGGTSTGELFF. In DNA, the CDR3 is TGTGCCAGCAGCTTAGGCGGGACTTCCACCGGGGAGCTGTTTTTT.

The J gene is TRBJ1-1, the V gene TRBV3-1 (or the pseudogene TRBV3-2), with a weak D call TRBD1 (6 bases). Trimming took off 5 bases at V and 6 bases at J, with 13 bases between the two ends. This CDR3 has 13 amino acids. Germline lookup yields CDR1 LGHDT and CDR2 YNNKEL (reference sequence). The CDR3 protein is CASSYGGASEAFF. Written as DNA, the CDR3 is TGTGCCAGCAGCTATGGGGGGGCATCTGAAGCTTTCTTT.